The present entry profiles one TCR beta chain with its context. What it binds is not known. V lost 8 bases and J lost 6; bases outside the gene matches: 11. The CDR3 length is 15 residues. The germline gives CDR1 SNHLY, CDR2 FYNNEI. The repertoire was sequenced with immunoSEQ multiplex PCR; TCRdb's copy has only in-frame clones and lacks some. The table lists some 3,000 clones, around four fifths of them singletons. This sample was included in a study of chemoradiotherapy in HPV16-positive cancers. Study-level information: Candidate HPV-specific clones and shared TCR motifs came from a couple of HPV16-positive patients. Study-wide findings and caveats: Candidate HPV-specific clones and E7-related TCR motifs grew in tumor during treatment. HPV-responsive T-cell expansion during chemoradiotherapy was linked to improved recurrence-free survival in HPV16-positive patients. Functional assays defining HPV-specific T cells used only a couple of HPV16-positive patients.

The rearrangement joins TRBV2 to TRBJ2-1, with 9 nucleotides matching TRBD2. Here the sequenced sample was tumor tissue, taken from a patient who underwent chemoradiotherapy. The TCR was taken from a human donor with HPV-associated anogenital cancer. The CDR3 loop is CASFGRGGRSNEQFF. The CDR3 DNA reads TGTGCCAGCTTTGGGCGGGGGGGCCGAAGCAATGAGCAGTTCTTC.